A single sample is the source of the 18 T cell receptor beta chains below, sequenced in a study of regulatory T cells in long-lasting Graves disease. Through Arm-PCR of CDR3 regions and iRepertoire HTBI primers, TCR beta libraries were built. TCRdb recomputed calls from the multiplex PCR reads with MiXCR, one row per CDR3 protein. The table records roughly 400,000 distinct CDR3 sequences, roughly 20% of them present only once. The time point was: persistent/refractory GD, antithyroid drugs over 5 years with positive TRAb. Making the TCR library involved RNA that had been extracted from PBMCs. The input for sequencing was peripheral blood mononuclear cells (PBMCs), taken when the disease was refractory, from a patient treated with antithyroid drugs. All receptors derive from a female donor with Graves disease.

V gene TRBV12-3 or TRBV12-4 combines with J gene TRBJ1-1, with TRBD1 matching over 7 bases. This CDR3 comprises 14 residues. Trimming at V came to 6 bases and at J to 4 bases, leaving 8 bases not matched to a gene. The CDR3 coding sequence is TGTGCCAGCAGCCAGGACAGGTCGAGCACTGAAGCTTTCTTT. Translated, it gives CASSQDRSSTEAFF.

This clonotype was seen many times. The gene calls are TRBV9 and TRBJ2-5; TRBD1 agrees at 9 bases. The V gene end was trimmed by 0 bases and the J gene end by 5 bases; junction bases not matched to a gene: 5. Germline lookup yields CDR1 SGDLS and CDR2 YYNGEE. The CDR3 is 15 amino acids. CDR3 protein: CASSVVDRGEETQYF. For the CDR3, the DNA is TGTGCCAGCAGCGTAGTCGACAGGGGGGAGGAGACCCAGTACTTC. The full variable domain, with the rest looked up from reference TRBV9 and TRBJ2-5, is DSGVTQTPKHLITATGQRVTLRCSPRSGDLSVYWYQQSLDQGLQFLIQYYNGEERAKGNILERFSAQQFPDLHSELNLSSLELGDSALYFCASSVVDRGEETQYFGPGTRLLVL.

This clonotype has at least ten counts. This rearrangement joins TRBV20-1 to TRBJ2-2; D uncertain. Per the germline V gene, CDR1 is DFQATT and CDR2 is SNEGSKA (reference sequence). Trimming took off 2 bases at V and 3 bases at J, with 7 bases between the two ends. This CDR3 has 13 amino acids. As DNA, the CDR3 is TGCAGTGCTAGAACGGGTGACACCGGGGAGCTGTTTTTT. It is translated as CSARTGDTGELFF.

This clonotype turned up a few times. The rearrangement joins TRBV20-1 to TRBJ1-5; 8 bases align to TRBD1. With V trimmed by 6 bases and J by 0 bases, 7 bases remained unmatched. From germline, CDR1 is DFQATT and CDR2 SNEGSKA (reference sequence). CDR3 length: 15 residues. The CDR3 protein is CSAGTGPDSNQPQHF. The CDR3 nucleotides read TGCAGTGCAGGGACAGGACCTGATAGCAATCAGCCCCAGCATTTT.

The rearrangement links TRBV5-1 to TRBJ2-1, with a possible D match to TRBD2 (6 bases). This CDR3 region has 12 residues. Germline V gene sequence: CDR1 SGHRS, CDR2 YFSETQ. V was shortened by 4 bases and J by 10 bases, with 12 bases between the two germline ends. CDR3: CASSRGSEEQFF. CDR3 DNA sequence: TGCGCCAGCAGCCGGGGGAGTGAAGAGCAGTTCTTC.

The J gene is TRBJ2-3, the V gene TRBV12-3 or TRBV12-4, with TRBD2 identical over 8 bases. Losses at the gene ends were 3 bases for V and 1 base for J; bases not matched to a gene: 3. This CDR3 spans 15 amino acids. The DNA of the CDR3 is TGTGCCAGCAGTTTTAGTAGCGGGGGCACAGATACGCAGTATTTT. Residues: CASSFSSGGTDTQYF.

The rearrangement joins TRBV10-3 to TRBJ1-6, with D unclear. Germline V gene lookup returns CDR1 ENHRY and CDR2 SYGVKD. This CDR3 comprises 15 residues. Between the trimmed V and J ends, which lost 8 bases and 4 bases, there was a span of 15 bases. In DNA form, the CDR3 reads TGTGCCATCCATACGGATGAACAATATAATTCACCCCTCCACTTT. As protein: CAIHTDEQYNSPLHF.

There are many counts of this clonotype. This chain links TRBV12-3 or TRBV12-4 with TRBJ1-1; possibly TRBD1 for D (6 bases). The CDR3 runs to 14 residues. V lost 1 base to trimming and J lost 6 bases, with 12 bases between them. The DNA of the CDR3 is TGTGCCAGCAGTTTAGAAGCAGGGGTTTCTGAAGCTTTCTTT. Protein product: CASSLEAGVSEAFF.

J is TRBJ1-1 and V is TRBV3-1; possible D gene TRBD1, 5 bases. This CDR3 contains 13 residues. V lost 1 base and J 11 bases, leaving 14 bases between the germline ends. The germline CDR1 and CDR2 sequences are LGHDT and YNNKEL (reference sequence). DNA for the CDR3: TGTGCCAGCAGCCAAGGCCCGACAGTCTATGCTTTCTTT. It yields the protein CASSQGPTVYAFF.

This chain links TRBV27 with TRBJ1-3, with 8 bases that match TRBD1. V shed 5 bases and J 2 bases; nucleotides not matched to a gene: 8. Germline-derived CDR1 and CDR2 are MNHEY and SMNVEV (reference sequence). CDR3 length: 16 residues. The CDR3, as DNA: TGTGCCAGCAGTCAGCGATGGACAGGGACTGGAAACACCATATATTTT. Residues: CASSQRWTGTGNTIYF.

The chain uses TRBV6-2 or TRBV6-3 and TRBJ2-5; 7 bases are a match to TRBD1. V shed 6 bases, J shed 3 bases, and the junction held 13 bases outside the gene matches. The CDR3 covers 16 residues. Germline V gives CDR1 MNHEY, CDR2 SVGEGT. The CDR3 DNA sequence: TGTGCCAGCAGACCTATCGACAGGGCGATAGAAGAGACCCAGTACTTC. It translates to CASRPIDRAIEETQYF.

The rearrangement joins TRBV10-2 to TRBJ2-7; 9 bases are shared with TRBD1. The CDR3 sequence is 15 residues long. Germline values: CDR1 WSHSY, CDR2 SAAADI. Trimming took 7 bases from V and 9 from J; bases not matched to a gene: 16. The CDR3 spells CASKATGTGYYGQYF. In DNA, the CDR3 is TGCGCCAGCAAAGCCACCGGGACAGGGTATTATGGGCAGTACTTC.

The genes are TRBV29-1 and TRBJ2-7, with D hard to call. The CDR3 length is 13 residues. Germline V gives CDR1 SQVTM, CDR2 ANQGSEA. V lost 1 base, J lost 6 bases, and 13 bases lay in between. DNA of the CDR3: TGCAGCGTTGAAGGGGAACCTCTCGGCGAGCAGTACTTC. Translating it yields CSVEGEPLGEQYF.

This clonotype was counted between two and nine times. This rearrangement joins TRBV20-1 to TRBJ1-2; 7 bases are shared with TRBD1. CDR1 DFQATT and CDR2 SNEGSKA come from the germline V gene (reference sequence). This CDR3 region has 14 residues. J was trimmed by 4 bases and V by 7 bases; bases with no gene match: 12. CDR3 in DNA: TGCAGTGTCGTGATAACAGGGGCTGGCTATGGCTACACCTTC. Translated: CSVVITGAGYGYTF.

A remark on this clonotype: This may stem from a read error, because a much larger clone lies one nucleotide away. The V and J genes are TRBV2 and TRBJ2-7, with 8 bases identical to TRBD2. V was clipped by 8 bases and J by 6 bases; unmatched bases: 9. The CDR3 covers 13 residues. The germline V gene encodes CDR1 SNHLY and CDR2 FYNNEI. The DNA for the CDR3 is TGTGCCAGCTGCAGACTAGCGCTCTGCGAGCAGTACTTC. As protein: CASCRLALCEQYF.

This clonotype has a count of ten or more. The chain links TRBV12-3 or TRBV12-4 to TRBJ2-2, with D possibly called TRBD1 or TRBD2 (5 bases each). V was trimmed by 2 bases and J by 5 bases, leaving 12 bases between them. The CDR3 is 15 residues long. This chain's CDR3 is CASSLSQGRTGELFF. CDR3 coding DNA: TGTGCCAGCAGTTTATCGCAGGGACGGACCGGGGAGCTGTTTTTT.

V gene TRBV5-1 combines with J gene TRBJ2-7, with TRBD1 as a possible D gene (5 bases). CDR3 size: 15 residues. Germline V gene sequence: CDR1 SGHRS, CDR2 YFSETQ. V was shortened by 0 bases and J by 2 bases, with 12 bases between the two germline ends. In DNA, the CDR3 is TGCGCCAGCAGCTTGGATGGGTGGGGCACCTACGAGCAGTACTTC. Protein sequence: CASSLDGWGTYEQYF. Drawing the rest from reference TRBV5-1 and TRBJ2-7, the complete variable domain is KAGVTQTPRYLIKTRGQQVTLSCSPISGHRSVSWYQQTPGQGLQFLFEYFSETQRNKGNFPGRFSGRQFSNSRSEMNVSTLELGDSALYLCASSLDGWGTYEQYFGPGTRLTVT.

This clonotype occurred many times. V is TRBV27 and J is TRBJ1-1; possible D gene TRBD1, 6 bases. CDR3 length equals 18 residues. Trimming pared 1 base from V and 2 bases from J, leaving 20 bases between. Germline V CDR1 and CDR2: MNHEY, SMNVEV (reference sequence). In DNA, the CDR3 is TGTGCCAGCAGTTTATTCCCCCCCCAGGGGAGAGGAAACACTGAAGCTTTCTTT. Its protein is CASSLFPPQGRGNTEAFF.